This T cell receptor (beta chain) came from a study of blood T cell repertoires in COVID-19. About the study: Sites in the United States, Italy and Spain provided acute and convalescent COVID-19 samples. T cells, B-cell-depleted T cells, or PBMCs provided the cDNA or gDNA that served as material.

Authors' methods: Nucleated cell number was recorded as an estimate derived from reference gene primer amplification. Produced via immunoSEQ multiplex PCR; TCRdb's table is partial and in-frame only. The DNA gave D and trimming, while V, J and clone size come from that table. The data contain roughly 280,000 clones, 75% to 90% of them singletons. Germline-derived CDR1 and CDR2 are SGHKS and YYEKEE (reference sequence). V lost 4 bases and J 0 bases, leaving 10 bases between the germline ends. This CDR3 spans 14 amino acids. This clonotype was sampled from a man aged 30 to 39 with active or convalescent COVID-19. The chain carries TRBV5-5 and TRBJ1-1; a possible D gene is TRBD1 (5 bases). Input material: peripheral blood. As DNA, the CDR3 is TGTGCCAGCAGCATAGGGGATCTGAACACTGAAGCTTTCTTT. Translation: CASSIGDLNTEAFF.